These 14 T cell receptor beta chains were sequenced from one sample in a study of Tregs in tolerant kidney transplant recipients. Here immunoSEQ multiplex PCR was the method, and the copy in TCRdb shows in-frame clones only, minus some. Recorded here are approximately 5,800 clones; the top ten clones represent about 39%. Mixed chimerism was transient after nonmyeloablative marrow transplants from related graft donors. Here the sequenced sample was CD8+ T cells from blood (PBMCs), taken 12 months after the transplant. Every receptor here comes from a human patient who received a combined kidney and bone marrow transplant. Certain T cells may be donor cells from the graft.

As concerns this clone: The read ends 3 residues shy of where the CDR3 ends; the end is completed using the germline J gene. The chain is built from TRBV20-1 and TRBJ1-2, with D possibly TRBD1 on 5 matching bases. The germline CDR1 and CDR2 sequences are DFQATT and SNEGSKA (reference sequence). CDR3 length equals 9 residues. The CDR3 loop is CSIRDSYTF. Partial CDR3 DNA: TGCAGTATTCGGGACTCC.

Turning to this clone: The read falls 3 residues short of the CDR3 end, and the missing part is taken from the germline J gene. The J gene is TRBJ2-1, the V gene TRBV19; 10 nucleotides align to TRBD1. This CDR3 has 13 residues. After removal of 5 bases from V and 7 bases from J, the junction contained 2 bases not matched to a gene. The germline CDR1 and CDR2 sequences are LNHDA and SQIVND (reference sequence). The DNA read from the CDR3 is TGTGCCAGTAGTCGGACAGGGGGGAATGAG. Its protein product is CASSRTGGNE. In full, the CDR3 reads CASSRTGGNEQFF.

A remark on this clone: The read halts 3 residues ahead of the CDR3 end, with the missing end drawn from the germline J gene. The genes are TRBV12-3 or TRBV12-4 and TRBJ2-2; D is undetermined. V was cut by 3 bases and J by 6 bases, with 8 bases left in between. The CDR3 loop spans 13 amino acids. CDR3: CASSFRVAGELFF. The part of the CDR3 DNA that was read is TGTGCCAGCAGTTTTCGGGTTGCCGGGGAG.

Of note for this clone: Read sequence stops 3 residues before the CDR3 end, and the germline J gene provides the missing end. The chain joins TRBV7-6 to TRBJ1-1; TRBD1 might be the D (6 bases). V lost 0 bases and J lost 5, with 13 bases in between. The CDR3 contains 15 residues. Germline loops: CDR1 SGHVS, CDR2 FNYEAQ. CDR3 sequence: CASSLAGGPGTEAFF. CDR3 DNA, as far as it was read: TGTGCCAGCAGCTTAGCGGGGGGGCCCGGGACTGAA.

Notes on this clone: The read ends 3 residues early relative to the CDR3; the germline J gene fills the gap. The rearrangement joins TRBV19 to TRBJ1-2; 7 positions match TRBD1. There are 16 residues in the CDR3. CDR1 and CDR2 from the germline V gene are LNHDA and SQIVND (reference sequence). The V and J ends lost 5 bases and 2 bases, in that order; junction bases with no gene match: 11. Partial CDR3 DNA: TGTGCCAGTAGTCCTGTGTTGGGACAGTTAAACTATGGC. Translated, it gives CASSPVLGQLNYG. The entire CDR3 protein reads CASSPVLGQLNYGYTF.

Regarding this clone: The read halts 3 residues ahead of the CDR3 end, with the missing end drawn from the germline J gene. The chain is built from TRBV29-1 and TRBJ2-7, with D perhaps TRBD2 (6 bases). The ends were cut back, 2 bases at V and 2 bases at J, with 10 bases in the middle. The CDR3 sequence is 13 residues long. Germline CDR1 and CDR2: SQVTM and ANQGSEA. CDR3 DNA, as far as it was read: TGCAGCGTTGAAACGGGGGAAACCTACGAG. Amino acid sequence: CSVETGETYE. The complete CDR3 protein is CSVETGETYEQYF.

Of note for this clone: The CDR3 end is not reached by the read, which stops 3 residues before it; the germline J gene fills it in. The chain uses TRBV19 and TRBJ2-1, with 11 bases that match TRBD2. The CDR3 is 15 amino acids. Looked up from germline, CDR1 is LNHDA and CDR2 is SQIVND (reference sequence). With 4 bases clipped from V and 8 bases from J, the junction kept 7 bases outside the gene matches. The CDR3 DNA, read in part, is TGTGCCAGTAGTAGAACTAGCGGGAGATCGGATGAG. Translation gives CASSRTSGRSDE. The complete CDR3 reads CASSRTSGRSDEQFF.

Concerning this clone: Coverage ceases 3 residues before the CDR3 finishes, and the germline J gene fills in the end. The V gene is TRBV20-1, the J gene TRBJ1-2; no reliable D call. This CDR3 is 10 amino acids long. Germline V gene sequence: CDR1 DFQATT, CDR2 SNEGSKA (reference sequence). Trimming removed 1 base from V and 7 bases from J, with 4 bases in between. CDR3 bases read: TGCAGTGCTAGAGCGGGTGGC. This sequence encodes CSARAGG. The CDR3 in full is CSARAGGYTF.

CDR3 DNA (partial): TGTGCCAGCAGCTTAGGGATCGGGACAGCTCTTGAA. It encodes CASSLGIGTALE. The CDR3 reads in full as CASSLGIGTALEAFF. The chain links TRBV7-9 to TRBJ1-1; 7 positions agree with TRBD1. The read halts 3 residues ahead of the CDR3 end, with the missing end drawn from the germline J gene. J lost 7 bases, V lost 1 base, and 9 bases had no gene match. Germline loops: CDR1 SEHNR, CDR2 FQNEAQ (reference sequence). The CDR3 sequence is 15 residues long. Filled out from reference TRBV7-9 and TRBJ1-1, the complete variable domain reads DTGVSQNPRHKITKRGQNVTFRCDPISEHNRLYWYRQTLGQGPEFLTYFQNEAQLEKSRLLSDRFSAERPKGSFSTLEIQRTEQGDSAMYLCASSLGIGTALEAFFGQGTRLTVV.

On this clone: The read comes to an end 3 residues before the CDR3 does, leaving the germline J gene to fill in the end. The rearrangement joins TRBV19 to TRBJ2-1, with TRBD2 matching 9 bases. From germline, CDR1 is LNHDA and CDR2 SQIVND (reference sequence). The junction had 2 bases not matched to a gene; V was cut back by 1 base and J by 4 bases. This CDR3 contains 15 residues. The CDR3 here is CASSIGLAEYNEQFF. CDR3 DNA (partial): TGTGCCAGTAGTATAGGACTAGCGGAATACAATGAG. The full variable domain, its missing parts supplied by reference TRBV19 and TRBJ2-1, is DGGITQSPKYLFRKEGQNVTLSCEQNLNHDAMYWYRQDPGQGLRLIYYSQIVNDFQKGDIAEGYSVSREKKESFPLTVTSAQKNPTAFYLCASSIGLAEYNEQFFGPGTRLTVL.

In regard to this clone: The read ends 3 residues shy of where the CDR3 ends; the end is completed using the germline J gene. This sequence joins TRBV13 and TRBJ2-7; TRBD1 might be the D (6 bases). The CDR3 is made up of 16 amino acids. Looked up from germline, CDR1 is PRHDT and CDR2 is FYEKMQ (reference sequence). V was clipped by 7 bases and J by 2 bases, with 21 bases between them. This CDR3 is CASTNSRGPEPYEQYF. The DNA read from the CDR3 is TGTGCCAGCACCAATTCCAGGGGTCCGGAGCCCTACGAG.

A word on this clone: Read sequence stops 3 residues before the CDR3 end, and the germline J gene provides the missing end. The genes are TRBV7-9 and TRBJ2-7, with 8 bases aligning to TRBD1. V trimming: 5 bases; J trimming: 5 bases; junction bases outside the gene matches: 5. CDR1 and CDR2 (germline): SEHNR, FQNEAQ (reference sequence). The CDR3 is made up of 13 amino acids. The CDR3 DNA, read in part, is TGTGCCAGCAGCCCTCAGGGGGCTAACGAG. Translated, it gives CASSPQGANE. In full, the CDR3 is CASSPQGANEQYF.

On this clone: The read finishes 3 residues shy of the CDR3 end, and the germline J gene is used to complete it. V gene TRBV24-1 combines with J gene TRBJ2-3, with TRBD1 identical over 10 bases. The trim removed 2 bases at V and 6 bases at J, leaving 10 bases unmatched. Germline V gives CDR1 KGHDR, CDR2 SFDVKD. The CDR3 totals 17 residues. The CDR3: CATSDSDRGFRSDTQYF. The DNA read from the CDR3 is TGTGCCACCAGTGATTCGGACAGGGGGTTTAGATCGGATACG.

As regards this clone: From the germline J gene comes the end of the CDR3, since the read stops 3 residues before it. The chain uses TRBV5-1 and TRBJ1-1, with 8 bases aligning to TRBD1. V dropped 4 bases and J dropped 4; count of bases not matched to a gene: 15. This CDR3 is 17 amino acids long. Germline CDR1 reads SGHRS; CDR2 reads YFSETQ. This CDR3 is CASSQRAGQGVGTEAFF. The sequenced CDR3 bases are TGCGCCAGCAGCCAACGGGCCGGACAGGGAGTGGGCACTGAA.